This TCR beta chain appears in the sequencing data of a study of cytomegalovirus exposure and HLA in healthy donors. The overall study: Of 398 genotyped donors, about 81% clustered with self-reported Caucasian donors.

CDR1 and CDR2 (germline): GTSNPN, SVGIG (reference sequence). The germline V and J ends were trimmed by 5 bases and 5 bases, with 12 bases remaining between them. This CDR3 has 12 amino acids. The PCR used 60 Vbeta and 13 Jbeta primers. The data were produced by immunoSEQ multiplex PCR, yet TCRdb's version contains in-frame clones alone and is incomplete. Recorded for this sample: some 75,000 clones. Sequencing used PBMCs. V and J are TRBV30 and TRBJ1-1, with a possible D match to TRBD1 (5 bases). This receptor was identified in a female donor in good health and CMV-seropositive. CDR3 DNA: TGTGCCTGGGAACTGGAGGGGACTGAAGCTTTCTTT. It codes for CAWELEGTEAFF. Looking up the rest from reference TRBV30 and TRBJ1-1 gives the full variable domain: SQTIHQWPATLVQPVGSPLSLECTVEGTSNPNLYWYRQAAGRGLQLLFYSVGIGQISSEVPQNLSASRPQDRQFILSSKKLLLSDSGFYLCAWELEGTEAFFGQGTRLTVV.